Following are 8 T cell receptor beta chains from one sample sequenced in a study of shared clonotypes between healthy human individuals (TCRdb year 2020). The library was obtained by the immunoSEQ multiplex PCR assay. TCRdb stores this immuneACCESS table with in-frame sequences only. Part of the clones is absent; in the studies checked, under half of the shortfall reflects unresolved V genes, and no reason is known for the rest. In this sample the table shows approximately 2.4 million clones, approximately 96% of which occur a single time. Approximately 0.13% of the sample is taken by the ten largest. Sample: naive CD4+ T cells sorted from blood. The cell subset or site label here, explained by the study, means: CD45RA+ positively selected. These receptors came from a man aged 18 to 35 in good health.

The chain is built from TRBV27 and TRBJ1-2, with 7 bases matching TRBD1. Germline CDR1 is MNHEY and CDR2 is SMNVEV (reference sequence). The J segment lost 0 bases and the V segment lost 10 bases, leaving 8 bases of the junction unmatched. The CDR3 extends over 14 amino acids. The chain's CDR3 is CATLTGAANYGYTF. CDR3 sequence (DNA): TGTGCCACCCTAACAGGGGCGGCTAACTATGGCTACACCTTC.

The chain employs TRBV4-3 and TRBJ2-3; D possibly corresponds to TRBD1 (6 bases). This CDR3 spans 17 amino acids. Germline V gene data show CDR1 as LGHNA and CDR2 as YSLEER. Trimming took off 1 base at V and 2 bases at J, with 16 bases between the two ends. The CDR3 coding sequence is TGCGCCAGCAGCCAAGTGAGAGGGCAGGGGACCACAGATACGCAGTATTTT. Its protein is CASSQVRGQGTTDTQYF.

V usage is TRBV5-1 and J usage is TRBJ2-7, with D perhaps TRBD1 (8 bases). The ends were cut back, 4 bases at V and 0 bases at J, with 17 bases in the middle. Germline values: CDR1 SGHRS, CDR2 YFSETQ. The CDR3 covers 16 residues. In DNA form, the CDR3 reads TGCGCCAGCAGCCCCAGCAACAGGGGGGGCTCCTACGAGCAGTACTTC. Protein product: CASSPSNRGGSYEQYF.

This rearrangement joins TRBV7-8 to TRBJ1-2, with TRBD1 matching over 7 bases. The CDR3 has 13 amino acids. V lost 5 bases to trimming and J lost 6 bases; unmatched junction nucleotides: 6. Germline CDR1 SGHVS, CDR2 FQNEAQ. CDR3 region: CASSNLRGDGYTF. In DNA, the CDR3 is TGTGCCAGCAGCAACCTCAGGGGGGATGGCTACACCTTC. The full variable domain, in which reference TRBV7-8 and TRBJ1-2 provide the parts outside the CDR3, is GAGVSQSPRYKVAKRGQDVALRCDPISGHVSLFWYQQALGQGPEFLTYFQNEAQLDKSGLPSDRFFAERPEGSVSTLKIQRTQQEDSAVYLCASSNLRGDGYTFGSGTRLTVV.

A note on this clone: Mismatch with germline at one junction end may stem from a read error. The chain is built from TRBV7-7 and TRBJ2-5; possible D gene TRBD2, 5 bases. Germline V gives CDR1 SSHAT, CDR2 FNYEAQ (reference sequence). CDR3 size: 13 residues. This chain's CDR3 is CASSLAPVETQYF. CDR3 sequence (DNA): TGTGCTAGCAGCTTAGCGCCCGTCGAGACCCAGTACTTC. Full variable domain (outside the CDR3, taken from reference TRBV7-7 and TRBJ2-5): GAGVSQSPRYKVTKRGQDVTLRCDPISSHATLYWYQQALGQGPEFLTYFNYEAQPDKSGLPSDRFSAERPEGSISTLTIQRTEQRDSAMYRCASSLAPVETQYFGPGTRLLVL.

On this clone itself: Other DNA sequences in the same sample also yield this CDR3. The rearrangement joins TRBV7-9 to TRBJ1-6, with D possibly being TRBD1 (6 bases). The CDR3 length is 17 residues. Trimming removed 3 bases at V and 0 bases at J, with 12 bases between. Germline CDR1 is SEHNR and CDR2 is FQNEAQ (reference sequence). DNA for the CDR3: TGTGCCAGCAGCTTGGGAACAGGGAGCTCCTATAATTCACCCCTCCACTTT. Translated: CASSLGTGSSYNSPLHF.

The chain has TRBV6-6 and TRBJ1-6, with D possibly matching TRBD1 (6 bases). The CDR3 sequence is 15 residues long. The V gene lost 6 bases and the J gene lost 5 bases, with 14 bases spanning the gap. Germline lookup yields CDR1 MNHNY and CDR2 SVGAGI (reference sequence). CDR3 DNA sequence: TGTGCCAGCAGAGAGGGACATTTTGATAATTCACCCCTCCACTTT. Its translation: CASREGHFDNSPLHF.

This sequence joins TRBV6-1 and TRBJ2-5; 9 bases line up with TRBD1. Germline CDR1 MNHNS, CDR2 SASEGT. The J segment lost 2 bases and the V segment lost 1 base, leaving 5 bases of the junction unmatched. The length of the CDR3 is 16 residues. The CDR3 DNA sequence: TGTGCCAGCAGTGAAGTACCAGGGACAGGGCAAGAGACCCAGTACTTC. Translating it yields CASSEVPGTGQETQYF.